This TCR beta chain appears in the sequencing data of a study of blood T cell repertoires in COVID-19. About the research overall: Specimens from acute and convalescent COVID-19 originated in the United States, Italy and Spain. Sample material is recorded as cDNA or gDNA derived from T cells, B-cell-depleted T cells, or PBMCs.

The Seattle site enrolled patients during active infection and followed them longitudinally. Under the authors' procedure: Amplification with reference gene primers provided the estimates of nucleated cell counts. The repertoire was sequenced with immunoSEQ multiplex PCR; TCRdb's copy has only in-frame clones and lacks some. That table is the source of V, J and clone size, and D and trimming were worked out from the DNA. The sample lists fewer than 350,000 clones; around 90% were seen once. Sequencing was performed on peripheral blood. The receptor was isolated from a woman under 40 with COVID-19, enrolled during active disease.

CDR3 nucleotide sequence: TGTGCCAGCAGCCAAGATCGCGGTGGTAGAAACTATGGCTACACCTTC. Residues: CASSQDRGGRNYGYTF. The J gene is TRBJ1-2, the V gene TRBV14; no clear D gene. Per the germline V gene, CDR1 is SGHDN and CDR2 is FVKESK. This CDR3 spans 16 amino acids. Trimming stripped 0 bases from V and 2 bases from J, with 13 bases between.